This TCR beta chain was recorded in a study of cytomegalovirus exposure and HLA in healthy donors. The study's findings and limits: Within an earlier analysis, most TCR beta V segments proved productive either about 87% or about 30% of the time.

Concerning this clone itself: Its target is unknown.

In the PCR, 60 Vbeta and 13 Jbeta primers were used. Repertoires were generated with immunoSEQ multiplex PCR, while TCRdb's copy carries only in-frame clones and drops some. This sample has 60,000 or so clones, with over 60% found just once. The CDR3 contains 14 residues. Germline CDR1 MDHEN, CDR2 SYDVKM. Germline trimming cut 4 bases from V and 7 bases from J; bases unmatched to any gene: 10. The receptor was derived from a middle-aged man in good health and CMV-seropositive. This chain joins TRBV28 and TRBJ2-7; the match to TRBD1 covers 7 bases. The specimen sequenced was PBMCs. CDR3 nucleotide sequence: TGTGCCAGCAGTTATCCAGGGGGAAAGGTGGAGCAGTACTTC. This codes for CASSYPGGKVEQYF. Full variable domain (remainder filled in from reference TRBV28 and TRBJ2-7): DVKVTQSSRYLVKRTGEKVFLECVQDMDHENMFWYRQDPGLGLRLIYFSYDVKMKEKGDIPEGYSVSREKKERFSLILESASTNQTSMYLCASSYPGGKVEQYFGPGTRLTVT.